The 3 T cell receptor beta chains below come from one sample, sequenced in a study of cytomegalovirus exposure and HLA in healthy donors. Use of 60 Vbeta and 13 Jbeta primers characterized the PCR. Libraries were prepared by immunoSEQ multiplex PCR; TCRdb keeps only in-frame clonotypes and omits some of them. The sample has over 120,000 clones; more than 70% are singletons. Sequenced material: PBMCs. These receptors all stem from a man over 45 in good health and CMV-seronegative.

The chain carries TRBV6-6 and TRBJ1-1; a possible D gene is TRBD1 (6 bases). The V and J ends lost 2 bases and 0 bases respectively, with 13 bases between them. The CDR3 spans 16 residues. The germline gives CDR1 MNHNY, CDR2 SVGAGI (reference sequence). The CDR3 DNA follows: TGTGCCAGCAGTTACCCGGGGGGCGGACTGAACACTGAAGCTTTCTTT. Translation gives CASSYPGGGLNTEAFF.

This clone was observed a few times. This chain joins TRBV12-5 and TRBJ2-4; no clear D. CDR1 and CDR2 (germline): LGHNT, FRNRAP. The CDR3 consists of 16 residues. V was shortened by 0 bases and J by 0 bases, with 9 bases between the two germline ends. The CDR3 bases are TGTGCTAGTGGTTTGGTACAGTCGCTAGCCAAAAACATTCAGTACTTC. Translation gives CASGLVQSLAKNIQYF. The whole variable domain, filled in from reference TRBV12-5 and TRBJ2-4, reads DARVTQTPRHKVTEMGQEVTMRCQPILGHNTVFWYRQTMMQGLELLAYFRNRAPLDDSGMPKDRFSAEMPDATLATLKIQPSEPRDSAVYFCASGLVQSLAKNIQYFGAGTRLSVL.

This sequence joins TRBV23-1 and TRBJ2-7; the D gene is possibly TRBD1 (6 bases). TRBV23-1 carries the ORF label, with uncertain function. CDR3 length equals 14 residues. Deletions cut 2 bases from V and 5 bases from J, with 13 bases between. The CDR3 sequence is CASSQIGQLNEQYF. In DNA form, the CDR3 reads TGCGCCAGCAGTCAAATCGGACAGCTCAACGAGCAGTACTTC.